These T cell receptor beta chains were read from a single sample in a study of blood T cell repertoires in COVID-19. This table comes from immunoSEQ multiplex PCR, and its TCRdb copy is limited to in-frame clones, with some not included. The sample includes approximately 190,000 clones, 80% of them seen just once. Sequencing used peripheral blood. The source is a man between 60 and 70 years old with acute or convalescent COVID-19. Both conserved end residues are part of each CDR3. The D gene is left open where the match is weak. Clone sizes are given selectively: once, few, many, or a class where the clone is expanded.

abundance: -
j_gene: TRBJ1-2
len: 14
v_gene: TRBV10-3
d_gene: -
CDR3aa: CAISESNQGNGYTF
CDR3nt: TGTGCCATCAGTGAGTCGAACCAGGGTAATGGCTACACCTTC

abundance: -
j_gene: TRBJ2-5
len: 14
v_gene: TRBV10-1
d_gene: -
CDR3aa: CASSATRGQETQYF
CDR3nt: TGCGCCAGCAGTGCCACCAGGGGACAAGAGACCCAGTACTTC

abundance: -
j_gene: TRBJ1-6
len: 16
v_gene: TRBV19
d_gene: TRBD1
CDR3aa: CASSRGGQGDGSPLHF
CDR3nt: TGTGCCAGTAGCCGCGGAGGACAGGGGGATGGGTCACCCCTCCACTTT

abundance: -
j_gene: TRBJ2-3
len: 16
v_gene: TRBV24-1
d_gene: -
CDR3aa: CATSDLGGTTTDTQYF
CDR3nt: TGTGCCACCAGTGATTTGGGCGGGACGACCACAGATACGCAGTATTTT

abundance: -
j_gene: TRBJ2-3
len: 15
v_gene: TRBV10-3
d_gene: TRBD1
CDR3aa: CATTEYRGSTDTQYF
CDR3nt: TGTGCCACAACGGAGTACAGGGGTAGCACAGATACGCAGTATTTT

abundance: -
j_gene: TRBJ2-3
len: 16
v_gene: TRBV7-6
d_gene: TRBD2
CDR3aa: CASSLGGGRSTDTQYF
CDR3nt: TGTGCCAGCAGCTTGGGTGGCGGGAGGAGCACAGATACGCAGTATTTT

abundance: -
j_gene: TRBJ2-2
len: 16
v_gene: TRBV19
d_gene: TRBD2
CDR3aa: CASTVSGVMNTGELFF
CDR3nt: TGTGCCAGTACCGTTAGCGGGGTGATGAACACCGGGGAGCTGTTTTTT

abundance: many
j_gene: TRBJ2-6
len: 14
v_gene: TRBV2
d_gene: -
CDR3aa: CASSTSSGANVLTF
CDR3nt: TGTGCCAGCTCAACTAGCTCTGGGGCCAACGTCCTGACTTTC

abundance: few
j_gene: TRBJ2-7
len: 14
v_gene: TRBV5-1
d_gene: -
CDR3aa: CASSFSSGDYEQYF
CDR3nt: TGCGCCAGCAGCTTTAGTTCCGGTGACTACGAGCAGTACTTC

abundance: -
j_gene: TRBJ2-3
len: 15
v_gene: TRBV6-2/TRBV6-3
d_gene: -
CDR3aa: CASSSQTGRTDTQYF
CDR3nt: TGTGCCAGCAGTTCCCAGACAGGGAGGACAGATACGCAGTATTTT

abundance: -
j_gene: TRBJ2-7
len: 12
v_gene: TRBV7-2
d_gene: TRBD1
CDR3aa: CASSPDRAEQYF
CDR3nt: TGTGCCAGCAGCCCAGACAGGGCCGAGCAGTACTTC

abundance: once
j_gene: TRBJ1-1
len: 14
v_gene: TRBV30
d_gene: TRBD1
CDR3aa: CASNAGQLNTEAFF
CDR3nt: TGTGCCAGTAACGCGGGACAGTTGAACACTGAAGCTTTCTTT

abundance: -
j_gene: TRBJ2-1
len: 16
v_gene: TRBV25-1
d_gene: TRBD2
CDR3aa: CASSEWGLAGYNEQFF
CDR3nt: TGTGCCAGCAGTGAATGGGGACTAGCGGGATACAATGAGCAGTTCTTC

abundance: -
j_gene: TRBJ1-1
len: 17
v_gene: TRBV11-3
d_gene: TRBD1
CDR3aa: CASSLVGTGTGNTEAFF
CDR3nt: TGTGCCAGCAGCTTAGTAGGGACAGGGACGGGGAACACTGAAGCTTTCTTT

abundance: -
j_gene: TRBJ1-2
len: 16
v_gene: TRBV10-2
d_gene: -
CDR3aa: CASSESIEGHNYGYTF
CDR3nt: TGCGCCAGCAGTGAGTCGATCGAGGGCCACAACTATGGCTACACCTTC

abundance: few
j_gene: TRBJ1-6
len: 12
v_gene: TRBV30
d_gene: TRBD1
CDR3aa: CAWSRTGGPLHF
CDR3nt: TGTGCCTGGAGTCGGACAGGGGGCCCCCTCCACTTT

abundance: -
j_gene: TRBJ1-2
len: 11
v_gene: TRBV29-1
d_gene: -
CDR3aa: CSVLQEYGYTF
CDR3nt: TGCAGCGTATTACAGGAATATGGCTACACCTTC

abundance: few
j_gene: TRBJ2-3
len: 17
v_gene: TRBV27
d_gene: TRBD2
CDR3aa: CASSSRTSGSHWDTQYF
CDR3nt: TGTGCCAGCAGTTCAAGGACTAGCGGGAGTCACTGGGATACGCAGTATTTT

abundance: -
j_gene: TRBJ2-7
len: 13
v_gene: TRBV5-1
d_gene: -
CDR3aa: CASSLDPAYEQYF
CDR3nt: TGCGCCAGCAGCTTGGACCCGGCCTACGAGCAGTACTTC

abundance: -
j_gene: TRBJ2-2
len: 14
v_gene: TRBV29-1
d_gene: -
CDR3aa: CSVGQGANTGELFF
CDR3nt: TGCAGCGTTGGGCAGGGCGCGAACACCGGGGAGCTGTTTTTT

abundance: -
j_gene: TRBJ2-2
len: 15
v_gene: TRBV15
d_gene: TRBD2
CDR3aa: CATSTASGTGGELFF
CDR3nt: TGTGCCACCAGCACCGCTAGCGGTACGGGCGGGGAGCTGTTTTTT

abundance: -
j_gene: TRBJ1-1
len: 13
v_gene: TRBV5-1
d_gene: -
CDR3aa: CASSVTTNTEAFF
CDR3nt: TGCGCCAGCAGCGTTACAACGAACACTGAAGCTTTCTTT

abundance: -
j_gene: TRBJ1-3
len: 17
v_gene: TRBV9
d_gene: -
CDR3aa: CASSLLDRASSGNTIYF
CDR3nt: TGTGCCAGCAGCTTACTAGACCGGGCCTCCTCTGGAAACACCATATATTTT

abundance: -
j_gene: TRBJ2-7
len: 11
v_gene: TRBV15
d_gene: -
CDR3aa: CATSNTYEQYF
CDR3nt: TGTGCCACCAGCAACACCTACGAGCAGTACTTC

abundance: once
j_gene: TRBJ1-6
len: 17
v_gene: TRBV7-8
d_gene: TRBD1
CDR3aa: CASSHSQYRGRGSPLHF
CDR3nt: TGTGCCAGCAGCCACTCACAATACAGGGGGAGAGGTTCACCCCTCCACTTT

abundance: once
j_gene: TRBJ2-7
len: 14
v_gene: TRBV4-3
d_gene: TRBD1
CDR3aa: CASSQDRGSYEQYF
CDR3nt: TGCGCCAGCAGCCAGGACAGGGGCTCCTACGAGCAGTACTTC

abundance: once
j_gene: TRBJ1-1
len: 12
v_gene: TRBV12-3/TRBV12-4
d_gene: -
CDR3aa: CASSLGAAEAFF
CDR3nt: TGTGCCAGCAGTTTAGGGGCAGCCGAAGCTTTCTTT

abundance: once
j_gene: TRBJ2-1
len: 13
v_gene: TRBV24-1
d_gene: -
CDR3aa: CATSDFSTNEQFF
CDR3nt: TGTGCCACCAGTGATTTCTCTACTAATGAGCAGTTCTTC

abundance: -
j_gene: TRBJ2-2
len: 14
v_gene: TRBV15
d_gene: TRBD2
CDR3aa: CATSSRLAPGELFF
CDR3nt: TGTGCCACCAGCAGCCGACTAGCTCCCGGGGAGCTGTTTTTT

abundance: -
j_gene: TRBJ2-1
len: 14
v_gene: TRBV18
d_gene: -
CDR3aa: CASSPPTVYNEQFF
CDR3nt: TGTGCCAGCTCACCCCCGACAGTCTACAATGAGCAGTTCTTC

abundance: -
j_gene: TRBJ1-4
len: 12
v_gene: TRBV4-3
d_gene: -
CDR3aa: CASSQVREKLFF
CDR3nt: TGCGCCAGCAGCCAAGTGCGGGAAAAACTGTTTTTT

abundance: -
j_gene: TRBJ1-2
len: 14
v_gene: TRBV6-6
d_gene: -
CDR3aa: CASSYSGGIYGYTF
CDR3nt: TGTGCCAGCAGTTACTCGGGGGGGATCTATGGCTACACCTTC

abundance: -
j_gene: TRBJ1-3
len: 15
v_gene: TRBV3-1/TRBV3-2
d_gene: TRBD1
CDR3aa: CASSPDRATGNTIYF
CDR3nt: TGTGCCAGCAGCCCCGACAGGGCCACTGGAAACACCATATATTTT

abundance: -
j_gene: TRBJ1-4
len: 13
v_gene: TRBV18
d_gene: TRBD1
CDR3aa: CASSPGQGRKLFF
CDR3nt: TGTGCCAGCTCACCAGGACAGGGGCGAAAACTGTTTTTT

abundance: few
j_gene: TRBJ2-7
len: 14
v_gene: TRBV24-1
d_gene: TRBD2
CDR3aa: CATSDPGLATEQYF
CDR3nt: TGTGCCACCAGTGACCCGGGACTAGCAACCGAGCAGTACTTC

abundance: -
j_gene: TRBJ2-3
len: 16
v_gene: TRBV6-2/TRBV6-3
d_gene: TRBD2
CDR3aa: CASSSSPLAATDTQYF
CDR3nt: TGTGCCAGCAGTTCCTCTCCACTAGCGGCCACAGATACGCAGTATTTT

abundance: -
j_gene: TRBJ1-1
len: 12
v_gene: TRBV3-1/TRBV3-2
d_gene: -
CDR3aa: CASSVRGAEAFF
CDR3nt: TGTGCCAGCAGCGTTAGGGGTGCTGAAGCTTTCTTT

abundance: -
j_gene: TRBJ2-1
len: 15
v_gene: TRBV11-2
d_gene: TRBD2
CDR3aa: CASSLGGGGSDEQFF
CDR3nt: TGTGCCAGCAGCTTAGGCGGGGGGGGCTCAGATGAGCAGTTCTTC

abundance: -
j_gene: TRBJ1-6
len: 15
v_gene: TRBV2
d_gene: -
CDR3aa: CASSAERGANSPLHF
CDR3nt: TGTGCCAGCAGTGCGGAACGGGGGGCGAATTCACCCCTCCACTTT

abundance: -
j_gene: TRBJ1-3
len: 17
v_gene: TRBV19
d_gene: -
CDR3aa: CASNNGRTALSGNTIYF
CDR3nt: TGTGCCAGTAACAACGGGAGGACAGCCCTCTCTGGAAACACCATATATTTT

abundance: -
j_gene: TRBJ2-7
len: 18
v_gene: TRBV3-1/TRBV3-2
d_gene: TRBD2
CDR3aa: CASTSGRLAGALSYEQYF
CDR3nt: TGTGCCAGCACCTCAGGGCGACTAGCGGGGGCCCTCTCCTACGAGCAGTACTTC

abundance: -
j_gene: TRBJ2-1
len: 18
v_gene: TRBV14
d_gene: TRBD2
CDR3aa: CASSQYGLSGRLYNEQFF
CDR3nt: TGTGCCAGCAGCCAATACGGCCTAAGCGGGAGGTTGTACAATGAGCAGTTCTTC

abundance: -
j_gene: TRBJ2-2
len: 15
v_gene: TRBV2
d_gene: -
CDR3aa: CASSEGTTNTGELFF
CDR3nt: TGTGCCAGCAGTGAAGGGACAACGAACACCGGGGAGCTGTTTTTT

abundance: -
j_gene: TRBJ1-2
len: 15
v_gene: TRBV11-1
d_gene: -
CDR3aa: CASSPNRDTDYGYTF
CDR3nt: TGTGCCAGCAGCCCTAACCGGGACACAGACTATGGCTACACCTTC

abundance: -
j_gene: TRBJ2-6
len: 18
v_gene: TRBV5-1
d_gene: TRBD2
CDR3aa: CASSLVPIAGSGANVLTF
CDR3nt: TGCGCCAGCAGCTTGGTTCCGATAGCGGGGTCCGGGGCCAACGTCCTGACTTTC

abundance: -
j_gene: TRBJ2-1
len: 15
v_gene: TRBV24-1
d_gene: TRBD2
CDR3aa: CATSDFGLAVNEQFF
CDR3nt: TGTGCCACCAGTGATTTTGGACTAGCTGTCAATGAGCAGTTCTTC

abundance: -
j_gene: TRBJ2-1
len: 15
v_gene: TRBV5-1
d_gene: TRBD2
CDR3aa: CASSPPGLAARGQFF
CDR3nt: TGCGCCAGCAGCCCTCCGGGACTAGCGGCGAGGGGGCAGTTCTTC

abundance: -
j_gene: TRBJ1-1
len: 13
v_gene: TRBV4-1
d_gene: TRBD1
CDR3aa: CASSLKRQGEAFF
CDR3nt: TGCGCCAGCAGCCTGAAGCGACAGGGTGAAGCTTTCTTT

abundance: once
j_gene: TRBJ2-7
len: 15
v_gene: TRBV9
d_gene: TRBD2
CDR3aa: CASSVTASGSYEQYF
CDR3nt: TGTGCCAGCAGCGTCACGGCTAGCGGGAGCTACGAGCAGTACTTC

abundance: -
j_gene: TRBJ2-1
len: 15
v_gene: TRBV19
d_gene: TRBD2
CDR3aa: CASSIYTSGSNEQFF
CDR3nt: TGTGCCAGTAGTATTTATACTAGCGGGAGTAATGAGCAGTTCTTC

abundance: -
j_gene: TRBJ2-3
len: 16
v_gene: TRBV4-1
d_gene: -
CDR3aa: CASSQAGRPDTDTQYF
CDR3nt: TGCGCCAGCAGCCAAGCGGGGAGGCCAGACACAGATACGCAGTATTTT

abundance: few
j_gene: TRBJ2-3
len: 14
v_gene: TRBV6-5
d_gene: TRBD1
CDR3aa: CASRTGQGPDTQYF
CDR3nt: TGTGCCAGCAGGACCGGACAGGGTCCAGATACGCAGTATTTT

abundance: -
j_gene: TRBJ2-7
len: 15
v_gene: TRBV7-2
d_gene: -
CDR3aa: CASSFSPGRAYEQYF
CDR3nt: TGTGCCAGCAGCTTCTCTCCGGGAAGGGCCTACGAGCAGTACTTC

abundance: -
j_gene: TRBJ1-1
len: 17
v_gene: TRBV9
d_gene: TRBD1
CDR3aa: CASSVEPTGGMNTEAFF
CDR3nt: TGTGCCAGCAGCGTAGAGCCCACAGGGGGCATGAACACTGAAGCTTTCTTT

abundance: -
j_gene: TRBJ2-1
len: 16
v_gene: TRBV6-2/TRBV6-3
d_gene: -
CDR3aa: CASSGFQGRAYNEQFF
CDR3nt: TGTGCCAGCAGCGGCTTCCAGGGTAGGGCCTACAATGAGCAGTTCTTC

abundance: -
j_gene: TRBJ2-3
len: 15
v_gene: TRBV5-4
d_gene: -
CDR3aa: CASSLAKDGVYTQYF
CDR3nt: TGTGCCAGCAGCTTGGCCAAGGACGGGGTTTATACGCAGTATTTT